This TCR beta chain was obtained from a study of blood T cell repertoires in COVID-19. Whole-study context: Samples taken during acute and convalescent COVID-19 were collected in the United States, Italy and Spain. The analysed material was cDNA or gDNA that came from T cells, B-cell-depleted T cells, or PBMCs.

In Seattle, patients joined the study during active infection and were tracked longitudinally. As originally analysed: How many nucleated cells were present was estimated from reference gene primer amplification. Libraries were prepared by immunoSEQ multiplex PCR; TCRdb keeps only in-frame clonotypes and omits some of them. The DNA gave D and trimming, while V, J and clone size come from that table. The sample shows 200,000 to 300,000 clones, about 91% of them seen only once. Sequences were obtained from peripheral blood. The receptor was isolated from a woman in her twenties or thirties with COVID-19, enrolled during active disease.

The CDR3 here is CASSPVGSGRFETQYF. The DNA of the CDR3 is TGTGCCAGCAGCCCCGTGGGTAGCGGGAGGTTTGAGACCCAGTACTTC. V usage is TRBV27 and J usage is TRBJ2-5; 10 positions agree with TRBD2. J lost 5 bases, V lost 6 bases, and 12 bases had no gene match. The germline CDR1 and CDR2 sequences are MNHEY and SMNVEV (reference sequence). The CDR3 loop spans 16 amino acids.